This entry describes one TCR beta chain. Its antigen is undetermined. The table came from immunoSEQ multiplex PCR; TCRdb's copy has only in-frame clones and leaves some out. The repertoire holds about 150,000 clones, with 80% to 90% as singletons. This record comes from a study of T cell responses to AZD1222 COVID-19 vaccine. Study observations and caveats: Spike-specific TCR breadth and depth both grew after two AZD1222 doses. Donors in the cohort were predominantly white British and more often female, and clonal diversity was possibly underestimated.

Second-dose schedules of about 4 or about 12 weeks were combined. V lost 5 bases to trimming and J lost 4 bases, with 17 bases between them. CDR1 and CDR2 from the germline V gene are LNHDA and SQIVND (reference sequence). The CDR3 loop spans 15 amino acids. The source was peripheral blood, collected 28 days after the second AZD1222 dose. The TCR was taken from an adult who received the AZD1222 COVID-19 vaccine. This sequence joins TRBV19 and TRBJ1-2; D is ambiguous. The CDR3 sequence: CASSHPPESSYGYTF. The CDR3 bases are TGTGCCAGTAGTCACCCCCCCGAGAGCTCCTATGGCTACACCTTC.